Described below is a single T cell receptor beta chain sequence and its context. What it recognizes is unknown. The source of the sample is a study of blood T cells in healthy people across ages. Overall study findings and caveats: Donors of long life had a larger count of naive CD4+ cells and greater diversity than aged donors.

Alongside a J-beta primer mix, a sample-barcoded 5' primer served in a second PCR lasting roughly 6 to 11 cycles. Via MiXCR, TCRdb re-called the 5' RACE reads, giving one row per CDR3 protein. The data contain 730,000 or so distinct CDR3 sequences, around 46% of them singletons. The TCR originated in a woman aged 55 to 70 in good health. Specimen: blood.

CDR3 sequence reads: CASSLGLGTGRFYEQYF. The CDR3, as DNA: TGTGCCAGCAGTTTAGGACTCGGGACAGGGAGGTTTTACGAGCAGTACTTC. The V gene is TRBV12-3 or TRBV12-4, the J gene TRBJ2-7; 9 bases fit TRBD1. Trimming cost V 1 base and J 4 bases; bases outside gene matches: 11. This CDR3 comprises 17 residues.